A selection of T cell receptor beta chains follows, all from one sample in a study of blood T cell repertoires in COVID-19. Profiled with immunoSEQ multiplex PCR; TCRdb holds only in-frame clones, not every one. The sample records 380,000 or so clones, about 87% being singletons. Sequenced input: PBMCs or T cells enriched from blood (not recorded which). The receptors originated from a man in his thirties or forties who had recovered from COVID-19. The CDR3 runs from the conserved cysteine through the conserved F or W. D genes are given only for firm matches. Clone size is shown for a subset of rows, as once, few, many or a class of expanded clone.

j_call clone_size d_call v_call cdr3_aa
TRBJ2-3 NA TRBD1 TRBV6-5 CASMRDRGYTDTQYF
TRBJ1-1 NA NA TRBV19 CASSIVPAGFTEAFF
TRBJ1-1 NA TRBD1 TRBV12-3/TRBV12-4 CASSTAPRGAFF
TRBJ1-1 NA TRBD1 TRBV7-2 CASSKGQVNTEAFF
TRBJ1-3 NA NA TRBV5-1 CASSLDDSSGNTIYF
TRBJ1-1 NA NA TRBV30 CAWSVRVGTEAFF
TRBJ2-7 once TRBD2 TRBV4-1 CASSQDQKRGASYEQYF
TRBJ2-7 NA TRBD2 TRBV9 CASSAGLAEYEQYF
TRBJ1-2 NA TRBD1 TRBV11-2 CASSLVRGQGYGYTF
TRBJ1-5 NA NA TRBV7-8 CASSSGEANQPQHF
TRBJ1-1 NA NA TRBV6-1 CASSEPEGNTEAFF
TRBJ2-5 NA TRBD2 TRBV5-1 CASSPRTSSETQYF
TRBJ2-2 NA NA TRBV11-2 CASSLSSSVTGELFF
TRBJ2-7 NA NA TRBV6-2/TRBV6-3 CASSYSRITQGFEQYF
TRBJ1-5 NA TRBD1 TRBV7-9 CASSLGQTNQPQHF
TRBJ2-7 NA TRBD1 TRBV30 CAWSRGQGSYEQYF
TRBJ1-3 once NA TRBV19 CASTPGGVDGNTIYF
TRBJ2-1 NA NA TRBV2 CASSELRGDGEQFF
TRBJ2-2 NA TRBD2 TRBV5-1 CASSLASTSGPTGELFF
TRBJ1-2 NA TRBD1 TRBV7-8 CASSLGWTGGGGYGYTF
TRBJ1-6 NA TRBD1 TRBV30 CAWSVGPAGGNSPLHF
TRBJ1-1 NA NA TRBV6-5 CASRGPGTEAFF
TRBJ2-5 few TRBD1 TRBV13 CASSLYAGGIETQYF
TRBJ1-1 NA NA TRBV11-2 CASSLGNTRTEAFF
TRBJ1-1 NA NA TRBV7-6 CASSGRNTEAFF
TRBJ2-1 NA NA TRBV5-1 CASSSGGPGQFF
TRBJ1-3 NA TRBD1 TRBV7-2 CASRRDSGNTIYF
TRBJ2-2 NA NA TRBV7-9 CASINPPEGTGELFF
TRBJ2-3 NA NA TRBV9 CASSEGHRADTQYF
TRBJ1-6 NA NA TRBV7-9 CASSFQASYNSPLHF
TRBJ2-2 NA NA TRBV5-1 CASSLRTENTGELFF
TRBJ1-6 NA NA TRBV9 CASRPSGDNSPLHF
TRBJ1-6 NA TRBD1 TRBV9 CASSPQGFSPLHF
TRBJ1-5 NA NA TRBV5-6 CASSSTTGNGDQPQHF
TRBJ2-1 NA NA TRBV27 CASTGGYEQFF
TRBJ2-7 few NA TRBV7-9 CASSFPPPSGQYF
TRBJ2-7 NA NA TRBV30 CAWSYSSYEQYF
TRBJ1-5 NA TRBD1 TRBV15 CATSSGGGNQPQHF
TRBJ2-1 NA TRBD2 TRBV3-1/TRBV3-2 CASSETSGGANEQFF
TRBJ2-7 NA NA TRBV29-1 CSVEEEASEQGFTYEQYF
TRBJ1-6 NA NA TRBV7-9 CASSRNGPGINSPLHF
TRBJ2-3 NA TRBD1 TRBV7-9 CASSSRDRQHTQYF
TRBJ2-5 NA NA TRBV14 CASSQDPLAMETQYF
TRBJ1-2 NA NA TRBV30 CAWTPGSGYTF
TRBJ2-1 NA NA TRBV7-6 CASSLASLGDEQFF
TRBJ2-5 NA NA TRBV5-1 CASSTGHPGVETQYF
TRBJ1-1 once NA TRBV19 CASSSGRQNTEAFF
TRBJ2-1 NA TRBD2 TRBV25-1 CASRGGRREKFF
TRBJ1-3 NA NA TRBV27 CASRMQGSPGNTIYF
TRBJ2-2 NA TRBD2 TRBV7-8 CASSLVTSGNTGELFF
TRBJ1-1 NA TRBD1 TRBV19 CASSPDRDVYAFF
TRBJ1-4 NA NA TRBV27 CASSFPGPNEKLFF
TRBJ1-1 NA NA TRBV27 CASSLVSGRGGEAFF
TRBJ1-1 NA TRBD1 TRBV6-5 CASSQTGTTEAFF